This T cell receptor beta chain was identified in a study of blood T cell repertoires in COVID-19. Study-level information: The samples span acute and convalescent COVID-19 from the United States, Italy and Spain.

Methods used by the authors: Amplified reference gene primers provided the basis for estimating nucleated cell counts. The data were produced by immunoSEQ multiplex PCR, yet TCRdb's version contains in-frame clones alone and is incomplete. D and trimming come from the DNA, and the V and J calls and clone size come from that table. This sample has approximately 290,000 clones, with around 85% found just once. CDR1 is MNHNY, CDR2 SVGAGI, per germline (reference sequence). This CDR3 is built from 15 residues. V trimming: 11 bases; J trimming: 5 bases; junction bases outside the gene matches: 10. The V and J genes are TRBV6-6 and TRBJ1-6, with 9 bases identical to TRBD1. The sequencing input was PBMCs or T cells enriched from blood (not recorded which). This receptor was taken from a woman aged 25 to 39 who had recovered from COVID-19. This chain's CDR3 is CAVGKGQGDNSPLHF. In DNA, the CDR3 is TGTGCCGTCGGAAAGGGACAGGGTGATAATTCACCCCTCCACTTT.